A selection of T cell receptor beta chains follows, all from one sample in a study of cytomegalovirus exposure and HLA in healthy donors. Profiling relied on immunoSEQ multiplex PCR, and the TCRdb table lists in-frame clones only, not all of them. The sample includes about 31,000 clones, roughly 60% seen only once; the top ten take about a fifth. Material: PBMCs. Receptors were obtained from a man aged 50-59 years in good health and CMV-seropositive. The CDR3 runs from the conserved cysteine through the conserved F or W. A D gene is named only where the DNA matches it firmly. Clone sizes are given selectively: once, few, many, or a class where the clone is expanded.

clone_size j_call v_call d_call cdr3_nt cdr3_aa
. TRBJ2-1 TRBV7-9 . TGTGCCAGCAGCGAGCGGGTGGGTGAGCAGTTCTTC CASSERVGEQFF
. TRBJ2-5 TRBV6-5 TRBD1 TGTGCCAGCAGTTACAAAGGGGGCGGTGAGACCCAGTACTTC CASSYKGGGETQYF
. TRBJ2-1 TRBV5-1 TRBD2 TGCGCCAGCAGCTTGAGGGTTGCGGGGGACAATGAGCAGTTCTTC CASSLRVAGDNEQFF
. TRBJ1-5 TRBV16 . TGTGCCAGCAGCCAATCCGGAACAGGGTATCAGCCCCAGCATTTT CASSQSGTGYQPQHF
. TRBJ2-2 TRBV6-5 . TGTGCCAGCAGTTACTCCGGGGGTACCGGGGAGCTGTTTTTT CASSYSGGTGELFF
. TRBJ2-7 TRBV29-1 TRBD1 TGCAGCGTTACAGGGGGCAACGAGCAGTACTTC CSVTGGNEQYF
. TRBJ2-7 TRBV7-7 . TGTGCTAGCAGCTTAGTTGGGAGCGGCTACGAGCAGTACTTC CASSLVGSGYEQYF
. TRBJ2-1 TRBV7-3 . TGTGCCAGCAGTTCAGGAGGGGCCGGCAATGAGCAGTTCTTC CASSSGGAGNEQFF
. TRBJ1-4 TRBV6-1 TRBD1 TGTGCCAGCAGTCCCCCAGGGGGCGGGGAAAAACTGTTTTTT CASSPPGGGEKLFF
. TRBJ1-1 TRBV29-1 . TGCAGCGTCGACGGGACTCTGAACACTGAAGCTTTCTTT CSVDGTLNTEAFF
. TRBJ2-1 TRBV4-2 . TGTGCCAGCAGCCAAGATCAGGGGAGCTCCTACAATGAGCAGTTCTTC CASSQDQGSSYNEQFF
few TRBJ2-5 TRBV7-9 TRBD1 TGTGCCAGCAGCCCCAGGGGGTATGAGACCCAGTACTTC CASSPRGYETQYF
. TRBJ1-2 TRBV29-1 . TGCAGCGTTGCACAGGGAAACTATGGCTACACCTTC CSVAQGNYGYTF
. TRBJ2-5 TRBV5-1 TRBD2 TGCGCCAGCAGCCGGACTAGCGGGGATGGGGAGACCCAGTACTTC CASSRTSGDGETQYF
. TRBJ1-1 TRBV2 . TGTGCCAGCAGAATCAGTGAAGCTTTCTTT CASRISEAFF
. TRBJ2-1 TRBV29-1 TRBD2 TGCACCGTTGGAGCGGGAGGGCCGGGGGGTGAGCAGTTCTTC CTVGAGGPGGEQFF
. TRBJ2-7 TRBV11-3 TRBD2 TGTGCCAGCAGTCGGGGGGGCCATTACGAGCAGTACTTC CASSRGGHYEQYF
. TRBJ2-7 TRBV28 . TGTGCCAGCAGTTCGGCCCGGGACAACTCCTACGAGCAGTACTTC CASSSARDNSYEQYF
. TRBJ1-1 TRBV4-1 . TGCGCCAGCAGCCAAGAGCGGGGGCCGGGCACTGAAGCTTTCTTT CASSQERGPGTEAFF
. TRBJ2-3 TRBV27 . TGTGCCAGCAGTTCAGGACTAAACACAGATACGCAGTATTTT CASSSGLNTDTQYF